Below are 23 T cell receptor beta chains sequenced from a single sample in a study of response to subunit inactivated influenza vaccine. Each CDR3 protein gets one entry after TCRdb re-called the RT-PCR reads with MiXCR. The sample lists some 550,000 distinct CDR3 sequences, roughly 25% seen once, with 2.5% to 3.5% in the top ten. These data are also associated with another study on T cells expressing NK-cell markers. From that paper: TCR beta cDNA was generated via 5'RACE template switching incorporating UMIs.

The sample consisted of CD4+ T cells sorted from PBMCs, taken approximately 12 days after vaccination. These receptors were collected from a man aged 45-65 years who received an inactivated influenza vaccine.

This clonotype was recorded at least ten times. The J gene is TRBJ2-7, the V gene TRBV12-3 or TRBV12-4; possibly TRBD2 for D (6 bases). This CDR3 comprises 14 residues. V lost 6 bases to trimming and J lost 4 bases, with 16 bases between them. Here the CDR3 reads CASSRGGLTYEQYF. CDR3 DNA sequence: TGTGCCAGCAGCCGGGGAGGACTTACATACGAGCAGTACTTC.

The V gene is TRBV29-1, the J gene TRBJ2-7; 12 nucleotides align to TRBD1. The trim removed 4 bases at V and 2 bases at J, leaving 3 bases unmatched. The germline V gene has CDR1 SQVTM and CDR2 ANQGSEA. CDR3 size: 14 residues. CDR3 in DNA: TGCAGCGTTGCCGGGACAGGGGGCACCTACGAGCAGTACTTC. Translated: CSVAGTGGTYEQYF.

This clonotype was picked up a small number of times. The chain joins TRBV3-1 to TRBJ2-1; 11 bases are shared with TRBD2. V lost 4 bases to trimming and J lost 4 bases; unmatched junction nucleotides: 3. Germline assignment: CDR1 LGHDT and CDR2 YNNKEL (reference sequence). CDR3 length: 15 residues. The CDR3: CASSRGLADYNEQFF. In DNA form, the CDR3 reads TGTGCCAGCAGCCGGGGACTAGCGGATTACAATGAGCAGTTCTTC.

This sequence joins TRBV24-1 and TRBJ2-3; a possible D gene is TRBD2 (6 bases). V shed 7 bases and J shed 4 bases, with 14 bases lying between them. The CDR3 consists of 14 residues. Looked up from germline, CDR1 is KGHDR and CDR2 is SFDVKD. The CDR3 here is CATRSWREADTQYF. The CDR3 nucleotides are TGTGCCACCAGATCCTGGAGGGAGGCAGATACGCAGTATTTT.

The V gene is TRBV6-2 or TRBV6-3, the J gene TRBJ2-5, with no clear D. The germline gives CDR1 MNHEY, CDR2 SVGEGT. V lost 5 bases and J 2 bases, leaving 9 bases between the germline ends. This CDR3 contains 13 residues. CDR3 coding DNA: TGTGCCAGCAGTAAATTACAGCAAGAGACCCAGTACTTC. Its translation is CASSKLQQETQYF.

This clonotype was counted a few times. The chain links TRBV7-2 to TRBJ2-7; no clear D gene. Deletions cut 1 base from V and 3 bases from J, with 13 bases between. CDR1 and CDR2 (germline): SGHTA, FQGNSA. CDR3 length: 15 amino acids. CDR3 in DNA: TGTGCCAGCAGCTTAGGTGGCCCTCTAGGCTACGAGCAGTACTTC. Protein sequence: CASSLGGPLGYEQYF. Looking up the rest from reference TRBV7-2 and TRBJ2-7 gives the full variable domain: GAGVSQSPSNKVTEKGKDVELRCDPISGHTALYWYRQSLGQGLEFLIYFQGNSAPDKSGLPSDRFSAERTGGSVSTLTIQRTQQEDSAVYLCASSLGGPLGYEQYFGPGTRLTVT.

The chain uses TRBV20-1 and TRBJ2-2; tentative D call: TRBD1 (5 bases). The germline CDR1 and CDR2 sequences are DFQATT and SNEGSKA (reference sequence). CDR3 length equals 12 residues. The V and J ends lost 6 bases and 7 bases respectively, with 12 bases between them. This chain's CDR3 is CSAPPRGGELFF. The CDR3 region has the DNA TGCAGTGCCCCCCCAAGGGGCGGGGAGCTGTTTTTT.

The chain combines TRBV5-1 with TRBJ2-3, with D perhaps matching TRBD2 (6 bases). Germline lookup yields CDR1 SGHRS and CDR2 YFSETQ. This CDR3 spans 17 amino acids. The germline V and J ends were trimmed by 2 bases and 3 bases, with 19 bases remaining between them. The chain's CDR3 is CASSFGMWEGRTDTQYF. The CDR3 DNA reads TGCGCCAGCAGCTTTGGAATGTGGGAAGGGAGGACAGATACGCAGTATTTT. The full variable domain, its missing parts supplied by reference TRBV5-1 and TRBJ2-3, is KAGVTQTPRYLIKTRGQQVTLSCSPISGHRSVSWYQQTPGQGLQFLFEYFSETQRNKGNFPGRFSGRQFSNSRSEMNVSTLELGDSALYLCASSFGMWEGRTDTQYFGPGTRLTVL.

This clonotype was seen ten or more times. The J gene is TRBJ2-2, the V gene TRBV20-1, with 8 bases lining up with TRBD2. Germline trimming cut 6 bases from V and 8 bases from J; bases unmatched to any gene: 14. This CDR3 is 15 amino acids long. Germline V gene lookup returns CDR1 DFQATT and CDR2 SNEGSKA (reference sequence). The CDR3 coding sequence is TGCAGTGCATGGGGACCGGGAGGGTCGTCGGGGGAGCTGTTTTTT. This encodes CSAWGPGGSSGELFF.

The chain employs TRBV12-3 or TRBV12-4 and TRBJ2-3, with a weak D call TRBD1 (5 bases). The V gene lost 8 bases and the J gene lost 6 bases, with 27 bases spanning the gap. CDR3 length equals 17 residues. The CDR3 nucleotides are TGTGCCAGCGGTCTCCGGATTACAGGATCGCTTAGGGATACGCAGTATTTT. This gives the protein CASGLRITGSLRDTQYF.

This clonotype has more than one count but fewer than ten. A read error may explain this, as a much larger clone is one base away. The chain employs TRBV2 and TRBJ1-5; D unclear. Germline values: CDR1 SNHLY, CDR2 FYNNEI. This CDR3 contains 13 residues. The V end lost 1 base, the J end lost 0 bases, and 1 base lay between the germline ends. The CDR3 DNA is TGTGCCAGCAGTGAAGGTAGCAATCAGCCCCAGCATTTT. Its translation: CASSEGSNQPQHF.

This chain connects TRBV7-9 to TRBJ2-7; D gene ambiguous. This CDR3 is 13 amino acids long. From germline, CDR1 is SEHNR and CDR2 FQNEAQ (reference sequence). The ends were cut back, 2 bases at V and 7 bases at J, with 12 bases in the middle. The CDR3 here is CASSLTDRGEQYF. For the CDR3, the DNA is TGTGCCAGCAGCTTAACAGACCGAGGAGAGCAGTACTTC.

This clonotype has more than one count but fewer than ten. The V and J genes are TRBV10-3 and TRBJ2-3; the D gene is possibly TRBD1 (6 bases). Germline loops: CDR1 ENHRY, CDR2 SYGVKD. This CDR3 is built from 11 residues. V was pared by 7 bases and J by 6 bases, with 8 bases between. CDR3: CAITDRDTQYF. CDR3 in DNA: TGTGCCATCACCGACAGGGATACGCAGTATTTT.

The chain joins TRBV24-1 to TRBJ2-5; 9 bases align to TRBD1. The V segment lost 6 bases and the J segment 5 bases; nucleotides outside the gene matches: 9. Germline loops: CDR1 KGHDR, CDR2 SFDVKD. The CDR3 loop spans 15 amino acids. The CDR3 loop reads CATSPSTGGRETQYF. CDR3 nucleotides: TGTGCCACCAGTCCATCGACAGGGGGACGGGAGACCCAGTACTTC.

This clonotype has just a few counts. The rearrangement links TRBV12-3 or TRBV12-4 to TRBJ2-7, with 14 nucleotides matching TRBD2. Trimming at V came to 5 bases and at J to 6 bases, leaving 6 bases not matched to a gene. CDR3 length: 15 residues. CDR3 in DNA: TGTGCCAGCAGTCCGGGACTAGCGGGAGTAGGCGAGCAGTACTTC. Translation: CASSPGLAGVGEQYF.

This clonotype was seen a few times. This rearrangement joins TRBV28 to TRBJ2-7, with a weak D call TRBD1 (5 bases). CDR1 MDHEN and CDR2 SYDVKM come from the germline V gene. CDR3 length equals 14 residues. V lost 4 bases and J lost 2, with 12 bases in between. CDR3 sequence reads: CASSSSGNPYEQYF. CDR3 nucleotide sequence: TGTGCCAGCAGTTCATCAGGGAACCCCTACGAGCAGTACTTC.

This clonotype has just a few counts. V and J are TRBV2 and TRBJ2-1; possibly TRBD1 for D (5 bases). V lost 2 bases and J lost 1, with 12 bases in between. The CDR3 is 16 amino acids. Germline V gene data show CDR1 as SNHLY and CDR2 as FYNNEI. CDR3 sequence: CASSERIRGSYNEQFF. CDR3 nucleotide sequence: TGTGCCAGCAGTGAAAGGATTAGGGGATCCTACAATGAGCAGTTCTTC.

This clonotype appeared a few times. The CDR3 region is CASSPLFSGETQYF. CDR3 nucleotides: TGTGCCAGCAGCCCACTATTTTCGGGAGAGACCCAGTACTTC. The rearrangement joins TRBV7-7 to TRBJ2-5; unclear D gene. V dropped 5 bases and J dropped 4 bases, with 14 bases sitting between them. Per the germline V gene, CDR1 is SSHAT and CDR2 is FNYEAQ (reference sequence). This CDR3 is 14 amino acids long.

This clonotype appeared a few times. V usage is TRBV18 and J usage is TRBJ2-2; unclear D gene. CDR1 is KGHSH and CDR2 is LQKENI in the germline V gene. This CDR3 is 13 amino acids long. V lost 2 bases and J lost 3, with 4 bases in between. The CDR3 DNA reads as TGTGCCAGCTCACCAGGGGACACCGGGGAGCTGTTTTTT. It codes for CASSPGDTGELFF. Supplemented by reference TRBV18 and TRBJ2-2, the full variable domain reads NAGVMQNPRHLVRRRGQEARLRCSPMKGHSHVYWYRQLPEEGLKFMVYLQKENIIDESGMPKERFSAEFPKEGPSILRIQQVVRGDSAAYFCASSPGDTGELFFGEGSRLTVL.

This clonotype has a handful of counts. The chain has TRBV27 and TRBJ1-4; TRBD1 matches at 9 bases. The CDR3 length is 18 residues. Germline trimming cut 7 bases from V and 1 base from J; bases unmatched to any gene: 13. In germline, CDR1 is MNHEY, CDR2 SMNVEV (reference sequence). The CDR3 reads CASKDTGGVWETNEKLFF. CDR3 bases: TGTGCCAGCAAAGATACAGGGGGCGTGTGGGAAACTAATGAAAAACTGTTTTTT.

This clonotype has only a few counts. The rearrangement joins TRBV12-3 or TRBV12-4 to TRBJ1-1; D is ambiguous. The length of the CDR3 is 13 residues. Trimming left V 5 bases short and J 1 base short, with 8 bases between. The CDR3, as DNA: TGTGCCAGCAGTAGATCCGGGAACACTGAAGCTTTCTTT. It specifies CASSRSGNTEAFF.

This chain joins TRBV11-2 and TRBJ2-3; 13 positions agree with TRBD2. This CDR3 is 18 amino acids long. V gave up 4 bases and J gave up 1 base; unmatched junction bases: 8. Germline V gives CDR1 SGHAT, CDR2 FQNNGV. The CDR3 nucleotides are TGTGCCAGCAGCTGGCGGACTAGCGGGAGAAGGGGCACAGATACGCAGTATTTT. It is translated as CASSWRTSGRRGTDTQYF.

In this sample, this clonotype turned up a few times. V gene TRBV5-1 combines with J gene TRBJ2-3; 14 bases match TRBD2. CDR3 size: 19 residues. Trimming took 3 bases from V and 2 from J; bases not matched to a gene: 11. Germline-derived CDR1 and CDR2 are SGHRS and YFSETQ. CDR3 sequence: CASSYPGLAGVRTTDTQYF. The CDR3 coding sequence is TGCGCCAGCAGCTATCCGGGACTAGCGGGAGTGAGGACCACAGATACGCAGTATTTT.